These 29 T cell receptor beta chains share one sample of origin, sequenced in a study of cytomegalovirus exposure and HLA in healthy donors. PCR primers comprised 60 Vbeta and 13 Jbeta primers. Assay used: immunoSEQ multiplex PCR; TCRdb lists only in-frame clones, some missing. The sample lists about 64,000 clones, under 80% occurring once. The sequenced sample was PBMCs. The receptors come from a male donor in good health and CMV-seropositive.

This rearrangement joins TRBV7-6 to TRBJ2-1, with 11 nucleotides matching TRBD2. Germline CDR1 SGHVS, CDR2 FNYEAQ. V shed 1 base, J shed 9 bases, and the junction held 5 bases outside the gene matches. This CDR3 spans 15 amino acids. The CDR3 is CASSLGLAGGGEQFF. CDR3 DNA sequence: TGTGCCAGCAGCTTAGGATTAGCGGGAGGGGGTGAGCAGTTCTTC.

The genes are TRBV5-1 and TRBJ2-3; 7 bases agree with TRBD2. V trimming: 6 bases; J trimming: 4 bases; junction bases outside the gene matches: 11. This CDR3 has 15 residues. CDR1 is SGHRS, CDR2 YFSETQ, per germline. The chain's CDR3 is CASTERGVLSDTQYF. DNA of the CDR3: TGCGCCAGCACAGAGCGGGGAGTTTTGTCAGATACGCAGTATTTT.

The chain couples TRBV19 to TRBJ2-1; 7 bases map to TRBD2. Per germline, CDR1 LNHDA and CDR2 SQIVND (reference sequence). V shed 9 bases and J 5 bases; nucleotides not matched to a gene: 16. The CDR3 contains 16 residues. CDR3 bases: TGTGCCAGCAATGTAAATTTCGCTAGCGGTCACAATGAGCAGTTCTTC. Its translation is CASNVNFASGHNEQFF. Using reference TRBV19 and TRBJ2-1 for the parts outside the CDR3, the full variable domain is DGGITQSPKYLFRKEGQNVTLSCEQNLNHDAMYWYRQDPGQGLRLIYYSQIVNDFQKGDIAEGYSVSREKKESFPLTVTSAQKNPTAFYLCASNVNFASGHNEQFFGPGTRLTVL.

The V call is TRBV9, the J call TRBJ2-5; D call uncertain. Looked up from germline, CDR1 is SGDLS and CDR2 is YYNGEE. The CDR3 runs to 14 residues. V lost 1 base to trimming and J lost 0 bases, with 7 bases between them. In DNA form, the CDR3 reads TGTGCCAGCAGCGTACAGGCTCACCAAGAGACCCAGTACTTC. Amino acids: CASSVQAHQETQYF.

This clone was recorded only once. CDR3 nucleotides: TGTGCCAGTAGTATAGATGGCTCGGGCCAGGGGTTGAACTATGGCTACACCTTC. This translates into CASSIDGSGQGLNYGYTF. The genes are TRBV19 and TRBJ1-2; TRBD1 is a possible D gene (6 bases). There are 18 residues in the CDR3. The germline CDR1 and CDR2 sequences are LNHDA and SQIVND (reference sequence). V lost 0 bases, J lost 2 bases, and 19 bases lay in between.

The genes are TRBV10-3 and TRBJ2-7; 9 bases fit TRBD1. The J segment lost 7 bases and the V segment lost 3 bases, leaving 10 bases of the junction unmatched. In germline, CDR1 is ENHRY, CDR2 SYGVKD. The CDR3 runs 15 residues. CDR3 residues: CAISEPGTGLWEQYF. The CDR3 nucleotides are TGTGCCATCAGTGAACCCGGGACAGGGCTTTGGGAGCAGTACTTC.

V gene TRBV29-1 combines with J gene TRBJ1-5; 8 bases match TRBD1. The CDR3 length is 13 residues. Germline lookup yields CDR1 SQVTM and CDR2 ANQGSEA. J lost 3 bases, V lost 4 bases, and 2 bases had no gene match. This CDR3 is CSVGDRYNQPQHF. The CDR3 DNA reads as TGCAGCGTTGGGGACAGGTACAATCAGCCCCAGCATTTT. Combining the CDR3 with reference TRBV29-1 and TRBJ1-5 gives the whole variable domain SAVISQKPSRDICQRGTSLTIQCQVDSQVTMMFWYRQQPGQSLTLIATANQGSEATYESGFVIDKFPISRPNLTFSTLTVSNMSPEDSSIYLCSVGDRYNQPQHFGDGTRLSIL.

This clone is a singleton in its sample. This sequence joins TRBV2 and TRBJ2-5, with 9 positions matching TRBD1. Trimming at V came to 6 bases and at J to 1 base, leaving 3 bases not matched to a gene. CDR1 SNHLY and CDR2 FYNNEI come from the germline V gene. This CDR3 region has 14 residues. This CDR3 reads CASRQTGGQETQYF. The CDR3 DNA sequence: TGTGCCAGCAGACAGACAGGGGGCCAAGAGACCCAGTACTTC. Supplemented by reference TRBV2 and TRBJ2-5, the full variable domain reads EPEVTQTPSHQVTQMGQEVILRCVPISNHLYFYWYRQILGQKVEFLVSFYNNEISEKSEIFDDQFSVERPDGSNFTLKIRSTKLEDSAMYFCASRQTGGQETQYFGPGTRLLVL.

This chain connects TRBV30 to TRBJ1-5; no clear D. The length of the CDR3 is 14 residues. Germline loops: CDR1 GTSNPN, CDR2 SVGIG (reference sequence). Trimming removed 0 bases from V and 0 bases from J, with 6 bases in between. The DNA for the CDR3 is TGTGCCTGGAGTGTACGGTTTAGCAATCAGCCCCAGCATTTT. The encoded protein is CAWSVRFSNQPQHF.

This chain connects TRBV7-3 to TRBJ1-4; the match to TRBD1 covers 7 bases. The germline gives CDR1 SGHTA, CDR2 FQGTGA. Unmatched junction bases numbered 20, after V lost 5 bases and J lost 8 bases. This CDR3 has 18 amino acids. The CDR3 reads CASSQGGLGTVRIEKLFF. The CDR3 DNA reads as TGTGCCAGCAGCCAAGGTGGGCTGGGGACAGTACGTATAGAAAAACTGTTTTTT.

This clone came up once. This chain connects TRBV11-2 to TRBJ1-2; 9 bases align to TRBD1. Looked up from germline, CDR1 is SGHAT and CDR2 is FQNNGV. V was clipped by 0 bases and J by 1 base; unmatched bases: 6. CDR3 size: 17 residues. Written as DNA, the CDR3 is TGTGCCAGCAGCTTAGACCTCCCGGGACAGGGTAACTATGGCTACACCTTC. Encoded protein: CASSLDLPGQGNYGYTF.

The chain couples TRBV10-3 to TRBJ2-1, with D hard to call. The CDR3 covers 14 residues. Germline lookup yields CDR1 ENHRY and CDR2 SYGVKD. The V gene lost 0 bases and the J gene lost 8 bases, with 11 bases spanning the gap. Written as DNA, the CDR3 is TGTGCCATCAGTGAGTCGGGCAGGTCGTATGAGCAGTTCTTC. It codes for CAISESGRSYEQFF.

The rearrangement links TRBV18 to TRBJ1-2; TRBD1 might be the D (6 bases). The CDR3 is 14 amino acids. Germline loops: CDR1 KGHSH, CDR2 LQKENI. Trimming pared 6 bases from V and 6 bases from J, leaving 17 bases between. In nucleotides, the CDR3 is TGTGCCAGCTCCCCTACAGGGTATGAGGATGGCTACACCTTC. This encodes CASSPTGYEDGYTF.

This clone appeared a few times. The CDR3 nucleotides read TGCGCCAGCAGCCAAGGCGAGTCTAATTCACCCCTCCACTTT. It translates to CASSQGESNSPLHF. This chain uses TRBV4-3 with TRBJ1-6; no clear D. This CDR3 has 14 amino acids. Per germline, CDR1 LGHNA and CDR2 YSLEER. Between the trimmed V and J ends, which lost 1 base and 6 bases, there was a span of 7 bases.

Remarks on this clone: Germline is not matched at one junction end, which may reflect a read error. The chain combines TRBV7-9 with TRBJ2-7, with 8 bases lining up with TRBD1. This CDR3 comprises 16 residues. Germline CDR1 reads SEHNR; CDR2 reads FQNEAQ (reference sequence). This chain's CDR3 is CSSSLALGQESYEQYF. CDR3 nucleotides: TGTTCCAGCAGCTTAGCTTTGGGACAGGAGTCCTACGAGCAGTACTTC.

The V and J genes are TRBV6-5 and TRBJ2-7; D remains unclear. Germline V CDR1 and CDR2: MNHEY, SVGAGI. The V gene lost 2 bases and the J gene lost 3 bases, with 14 bases spanning the gap. This CDR3 comprises 15 residues. Here the CDR3 reads CASSYAAEPVYEQYF. In nucleotides, the CDR3 is TGTGCCAGCAGTTACGCCGCGGAGCCCGTCTACGAGCAGTACTTC.

V is TRBV19 and J is TRBJ2-5; no definite D call. The CDR3 consists of 13 residues. Looked up from germline, CDR1 is LNHDA and CDR2 is SQIVND (reference sequence). Trimming left V 3 bases short and J 2 bases short, with 7 bases between. CDR3 protein: CASSISQQETQYF. CDR3 DNA: TGTGCCAGTAGTATTAGCCAGCAAGAGACCCAGTACTTC.

The chain is built from TRBV25-1 and TRBJ2-1; maybe TRBD2 (6 bases). V lost 6 bases and J lost 1, with 13 bases in between. Germline V gene data show CDR1 as MGHDK and CDR2 as SYGVNS. The CDR3 runs 15 residues. The CDR3 DNA reads TGTGCCAGCAGGGGAGAGGGACTTTCCTACAATGAGCAGTTCTTC. Its translation is CASRGEGLSYNEQFF.

This clone came up once. DNA of the CDR3: TGTGCCAGCAGTGAAGAGTTACTAGTGGCCAAAAACATTCAGTACTTC. Its translation: CASSEELLVAKNIQYF. V is TRBV6-1 and J is TRBJ2-4; TRBD2 is a possible D gene (5 bases). V lost 1 base to trimming and J lost 1 base, with 11 bases between them. Germline loops: CDR1 MNHNS, CDR2 SASEGT. The CDR3 sequence is 16 residues long.

The genes are TRBV2 and TRBJ2-1, with TRBD2 identical over 13 bases. With V trimmed by 3 bases and J by 4 bases, 0 bases remained unmatched. The germline CDR1 and CDR2 sequences are SNHLY and FYNNEI. This CDR3 contains 15 residues. CDR3 amino acids: CASSETSGGYNEQFF. In DNA, the CDR3 is TGTGCCAGCAGTGAGACTAGCGGGGGGTACAATGAGCAGTTCTTC.

V is TRBV11-2 and J is TRBJ2-1, with D possibly matching TRBD1 (6 bases). CDR1 and CDR2 (germline): SGHAT, FQNNGV. V lost 5 bases, J lost 12 bases, and 17 bases lay in between. CDR3 size: 13 residues. The CDR3 loop reads CASSPDRTVAQFF. The CDR3 region has the DNA TGTGCCAGCAGCCCAGACAGGACCGTAGCGCAGTTCTTC.

The chain joins TRBV16 to TRBJ2-7, with 9 bases that match TRBD2. CDR3 length equals 17 residues. The germline V gene has CDR1 KGHSY and CDR2 FQNENV. V lost 4 bases, J lost 3 bases, and 13 bases stayed unmatched. The DNA of the CDR3 is TGTGCCAGCAGCCCCGGACTAGCGAGCCAATACCACTACGAGCAGTACTTC. Translating gives CASSPGLASQYHYEQYF. The entire variable domain, with the rest obtained from reference TRBV16 and TRBJ2-7, is as follows: GEEVAQTPKHLVRGEGQKAKLYCAPIKGHSYVFWYQQVLKNEFKFLISFQNENVFDETGMPKERFSAKCLPNSPCSLEIQATKLEDSAVYFCASSPGLASQYHYEQYFGPGTRLTVT.

The J gene is TRBJ1-4, the V gene TRBV5-1, with 7 bases fitting TRBD1. CDR3 length equals 16 residues. Trimming cost V 4 bases and J 2 bases; bases outside gene matches: 8. CDR1 SGHRS and CDR2 YFSETQ come from the germline V gene. The CDR3 here is CASSPSDRVTNEKLFF. The CDR3 bases are TGCGCCAGCAGCCCAAGCGACAGGGTGACTAATGAAAAACTGTTTTTT.

V usage is TRBV4-2 and J usage is TRBJ2-4; a possible D gene is TRBD1 (6 bases). CDR3 length: 18 amino acids. The V end lost 0 bases, the J end lost 3 bases, and 18 bases lay between the germline ends. Germline loops: CDR1 LGHNA, CDR2 YNFKEQ. CDR3: CASSQDMMAGVDKNIQYF. The CDR3 nucleotides are TGTGCCAGCAGCCAAGATATGATGGCAGGGGTTGACAAAAACATTCAGTACTTC.

V is TRBV5-1 and J is TRBJ2-1, with TRBD2 matching over 10 bases. J gave up 3 bases and V 4 bases, and 4 bases lay outside the gene matches. There are 15 residues in the CDR3. Germline V CDR1 and CDR2: SGHRS, YFSETQ. The CDR3 coding sequence is TGCGCCAGCAGCCTAGCGGGAGAGGTCTACAATGAGCAGTTCTTC. The encoded protein is CASSLAGEVYNEQFF.

J is TRBJ2-1 and V is TRBV5-1, with 7 bases aligning to TRBD1. Trimming took 4 bases from V and 0 from J; bases not matched to a gene: 7. Germline values: CDR1 SGHRS, CDR2 YFSETQ. This CDR3 is built from 16 residues. CDR3 region: CASSRQGQLSYNEQFF. The CDR3 DNA reads as TGCGCCAGCAGCCGACAGGGACAGCTCTCCTACAATGAGCAGTTCTTC.

This clone was picked up a small number of times. The chain uses TRBV6-1 and TRBJ1-2; 8 positions agree with TRBD1. This CDR3 comprises 15 residues. Germline V lookup: CDR1 MNHNS, CDR2 SASEGT. The V segment lost 1 base and the J segment 5 bases; nucleotides outside the gene matches: 6. CDR3 sequence (DNA): TGTGCCAGCAGTGAAGGACAGGGGCCCGTATATGGCTACACCTTC. It encodes CASSEGQGPVYGYTF.

The sample holds one count of this clone. Written as DNA, the CDR3 is TGTGCCAGCAGCGGGGACAGTACCTATGAAAAACTGTTTTTT. It is translated as CASSGDSTYEKLFF. The V and J genes are TRBV7-2 and TRBJ1-4; 7 nucleotides line up with TRBD1. This CDR3 contains 14 residues. Trimming at V came to 5 bases and at J to 6 bases, leaving 6 bases not matched to a gene. Per germline, CDR1 SGHTA and CDR2 FQGNSA.

V is TRBV7-9 and J is TRBJ2-7; tentative D call: TRBD1 (6 bases). The length of the CDR3 is 14 residues. With 5 bases removed from V and 7 bases from J, the gap between germline ends came to 18 bases. Germline loops: CDR1 SEHNR, CDR2 FQNEAQ (reference sequence). The CDR3 spells CASSRTEQGREQYF. The CDR3 DNA sequence: TGTGCCAGCAGCCGAACCGAACAGGGACGTGAGCAGTACTTC.